This section outlines one T cell receptor (beta chain) sequence together with its context. Its antigen is as yet unknown. These data come from a study of OX40 agonist ivuxolimab in advanced cancers. Study findings and constraints: Among the lowest levels of clonal expansion were found in partial responders at 0.1-3.0 mg/kg.

Using immunoSEQ multiplex PCR, the repertoire was profiled, and TCRdb retains in-frame clones only, with some absent. The sample shows approximately 80,000 clones, approximately 92% of them seen only once. Looked up from germline, CDR1 is SGHNT and CDR2 is YENEEA. The CDR3 extends over 17 amino acids. J gave up 2 bases and V 5 bases, and 13 bases lay outside the gene matches. The TCR sequence derives from an adult with an advanced solid tumor such as melanoma, head and neck, liver or kidney cancer. Specimen: CD4+ or CD8+ T cells sorted from blood, collected in a trial of the OX40 agonist ivuxolimab. The chain is built from TRBV11-3 and TRBJ2-5, with 8 positions matching TRBD2. The CDR3 is CASSLGAGSGKQETQYF. The CDR3 nucleotides are TGTGCCAGCAGCCTAGGGGCTGGTAGCGGGAAACAAGAGACCCAGTACTTC.